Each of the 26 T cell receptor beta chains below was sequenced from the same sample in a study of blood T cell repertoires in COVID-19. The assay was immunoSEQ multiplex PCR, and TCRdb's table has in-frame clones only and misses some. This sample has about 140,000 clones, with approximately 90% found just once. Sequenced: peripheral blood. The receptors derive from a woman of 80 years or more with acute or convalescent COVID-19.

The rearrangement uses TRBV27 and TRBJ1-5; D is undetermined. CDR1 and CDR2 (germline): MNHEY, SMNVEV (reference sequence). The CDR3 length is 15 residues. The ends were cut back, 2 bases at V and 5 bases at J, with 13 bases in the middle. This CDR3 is CASSLNPLPDQPQHF. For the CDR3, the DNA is TGTGCCAGCAGTTTAAATCCCCTCCCCGATCAGCCCCAGCATTTT.

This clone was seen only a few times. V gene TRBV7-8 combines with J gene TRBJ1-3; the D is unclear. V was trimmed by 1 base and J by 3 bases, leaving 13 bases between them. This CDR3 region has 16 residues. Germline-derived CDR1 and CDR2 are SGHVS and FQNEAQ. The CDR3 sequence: CASSLEDRRGGNTIYF. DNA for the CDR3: TGTGCCAGCAGCTTAGAAGATAGGAGAGGTGGAAACACCATATATTTT.

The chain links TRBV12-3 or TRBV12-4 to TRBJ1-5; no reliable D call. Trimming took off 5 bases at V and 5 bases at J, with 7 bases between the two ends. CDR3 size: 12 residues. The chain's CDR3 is CASSPNYQPQHF. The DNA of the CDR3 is TGTGCCAGCAGTCCCAACTATCAGCCCCAGCATTTT.

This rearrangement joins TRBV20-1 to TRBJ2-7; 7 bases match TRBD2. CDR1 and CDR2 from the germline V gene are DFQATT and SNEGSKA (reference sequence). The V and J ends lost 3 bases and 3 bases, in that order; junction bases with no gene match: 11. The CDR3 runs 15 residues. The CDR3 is CSASPGGSLGYEQYF. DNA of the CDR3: TGCAGTGCTAGTCCCGGGGGGTCTCTAGGCTACGAGCAGTACTTC.

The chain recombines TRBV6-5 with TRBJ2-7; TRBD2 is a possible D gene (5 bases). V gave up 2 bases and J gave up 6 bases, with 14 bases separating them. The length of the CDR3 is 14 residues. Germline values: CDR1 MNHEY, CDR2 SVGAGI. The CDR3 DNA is TGTGCCAGCAGTTACACCGACGGGGAAACCGAGCAGTACTTC. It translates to CASSYTDGETEQYF.

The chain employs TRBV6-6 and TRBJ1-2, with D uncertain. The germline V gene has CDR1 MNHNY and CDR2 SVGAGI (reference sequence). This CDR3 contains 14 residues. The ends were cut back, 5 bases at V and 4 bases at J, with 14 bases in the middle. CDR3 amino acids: CASSRAGSFYGYTF. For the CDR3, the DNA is TGTGCCAGCAGTCGCGCAGGCAGCTTCTATGGCTACACCTTC.

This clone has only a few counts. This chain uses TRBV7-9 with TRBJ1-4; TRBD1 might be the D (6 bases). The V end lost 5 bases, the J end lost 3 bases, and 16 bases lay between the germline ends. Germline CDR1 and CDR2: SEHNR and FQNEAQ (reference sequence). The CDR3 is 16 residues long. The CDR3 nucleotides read TGTGCCAGCAGCCCTTCCGGGACACTAGCTAATGAAAAACTGTTTTTT. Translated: CASSPSGTLANEKLFF.

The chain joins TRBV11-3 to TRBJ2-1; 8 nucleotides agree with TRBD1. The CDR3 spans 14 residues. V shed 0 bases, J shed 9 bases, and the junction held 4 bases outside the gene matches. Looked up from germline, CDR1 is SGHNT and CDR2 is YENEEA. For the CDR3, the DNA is TGTGCCAGCAGCTTAGAGGTAACAGGGGGTGAGCAGTTCTTC. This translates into CASSLEVTGGEQFF.

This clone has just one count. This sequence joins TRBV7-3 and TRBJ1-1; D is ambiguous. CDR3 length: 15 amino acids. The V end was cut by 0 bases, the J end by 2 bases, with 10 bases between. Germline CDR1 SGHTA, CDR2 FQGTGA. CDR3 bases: TGTGCCAGCAGCTTAACCGGGTCCTCAAACACTGAAGCTTTCTTT. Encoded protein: CASSLTGSSNTEAFF.

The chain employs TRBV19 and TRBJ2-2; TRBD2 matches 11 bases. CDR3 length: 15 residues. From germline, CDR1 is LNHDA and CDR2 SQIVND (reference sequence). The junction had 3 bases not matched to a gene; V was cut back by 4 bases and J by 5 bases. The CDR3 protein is CASSTSGGRTGELFF. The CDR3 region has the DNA TGTGCCAGTAGTACTAGCGGGGGGCGGACCGGGGAGCTGTTTTTT.

The chain's CDR3 is CASSYYTDLGGYTF. CDR3 nucleotides: TGTGCCAGCAGCTACTACACCGACTTGGGTGGCTACACCTTC. This sequence joins TRBV7-2 and TRBJ1-2; D not resolved. Germline loops: CDR1 SGHTA, CDR2 FQGNSA. This CDR3 comprises 14 residues. The V end was cut by 4 bases, the J end by 7 bases, with 16 bases between.

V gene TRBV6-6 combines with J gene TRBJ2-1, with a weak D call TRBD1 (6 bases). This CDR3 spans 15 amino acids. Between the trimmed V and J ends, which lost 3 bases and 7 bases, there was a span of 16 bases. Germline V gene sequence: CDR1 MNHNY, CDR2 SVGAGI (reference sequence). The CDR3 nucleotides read TGTGCCAGCAGTTATCGGGACACCTTGGGGAATGAGCAGTTCTTC. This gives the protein CASSYRDTLGNEQFF.

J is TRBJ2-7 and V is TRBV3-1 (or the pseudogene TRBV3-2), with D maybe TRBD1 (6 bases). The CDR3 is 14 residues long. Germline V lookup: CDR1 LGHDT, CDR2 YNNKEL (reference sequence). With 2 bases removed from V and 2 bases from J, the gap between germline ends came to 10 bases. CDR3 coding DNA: TGTGCCAGCAGCCAACTTGGACAGACCTACGAGCAGTACTTC. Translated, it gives CASSQLGQTYEQYF.

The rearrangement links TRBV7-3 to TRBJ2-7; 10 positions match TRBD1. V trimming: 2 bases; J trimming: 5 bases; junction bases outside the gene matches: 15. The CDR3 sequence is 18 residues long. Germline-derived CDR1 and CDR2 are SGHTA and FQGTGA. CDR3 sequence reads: CASSLSPPPLGQGNEQYF. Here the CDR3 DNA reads TGTGCCAGCAGCTTATCGCCCCCCCCGTTGGGACAGGGGAACGAGCAGTACTTC. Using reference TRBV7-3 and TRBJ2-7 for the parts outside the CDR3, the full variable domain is GAGVSQTPSNKVTEKGKYVELRCDPISGHTALYWYRQSLGQGPEFLIYFQGTGAADDSGLPNDRFFAVRPEGSVSTLKIQRTERGDSAVYLCASSLSPPPLGQGNEQYFGPGTRLTVT.

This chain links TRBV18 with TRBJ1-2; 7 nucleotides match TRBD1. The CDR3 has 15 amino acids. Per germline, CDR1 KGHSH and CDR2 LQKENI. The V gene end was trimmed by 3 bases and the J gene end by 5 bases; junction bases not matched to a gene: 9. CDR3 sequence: CASSPPALQGYGYTF. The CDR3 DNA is TGTGCCAGCTCACCTCCAGCCCTACAGGGGTATGGCTACACCTTC.

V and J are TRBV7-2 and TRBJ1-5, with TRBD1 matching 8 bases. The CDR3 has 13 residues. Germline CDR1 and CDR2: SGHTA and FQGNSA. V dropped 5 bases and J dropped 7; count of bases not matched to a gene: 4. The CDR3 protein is CASSETGEQPQHF. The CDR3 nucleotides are TGTGCCAGCAGCGAGACAGGGGAGCAGCCCCAGCATTTT.

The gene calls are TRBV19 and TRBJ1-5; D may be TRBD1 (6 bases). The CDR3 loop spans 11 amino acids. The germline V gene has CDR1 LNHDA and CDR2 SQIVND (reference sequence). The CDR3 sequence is CGTGSNQPQHF. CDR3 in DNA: TGTGGTACAGGGTCCAATCAGCCCCAGCATTTT.

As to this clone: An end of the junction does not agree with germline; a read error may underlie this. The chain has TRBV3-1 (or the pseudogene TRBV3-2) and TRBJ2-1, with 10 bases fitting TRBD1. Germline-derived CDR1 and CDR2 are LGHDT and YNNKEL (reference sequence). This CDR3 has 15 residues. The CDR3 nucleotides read TGTGCCAGCAGCCAATCGGAGACAGGGGGCGCGGGCGGCGTCTTC. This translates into CASSQSETGGAGGVF.

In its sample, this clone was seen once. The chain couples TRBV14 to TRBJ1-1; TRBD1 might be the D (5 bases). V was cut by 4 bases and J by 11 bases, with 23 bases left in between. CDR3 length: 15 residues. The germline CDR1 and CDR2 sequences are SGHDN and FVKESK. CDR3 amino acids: CASSPKEGLEIEAFF. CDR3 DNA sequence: TGTGCCAGCAGCCCGAAAGAGGGACTAGAAATCGAGGCTTTCTTT.

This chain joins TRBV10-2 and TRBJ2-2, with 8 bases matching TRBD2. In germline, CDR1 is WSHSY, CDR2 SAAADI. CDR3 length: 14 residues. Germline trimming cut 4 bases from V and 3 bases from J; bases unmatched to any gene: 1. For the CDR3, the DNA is TGCGCCAGCAGTGCGGGAGGGTACACCGGGGAGCTGTTTTTT. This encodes CASSAGGYTGELFF.

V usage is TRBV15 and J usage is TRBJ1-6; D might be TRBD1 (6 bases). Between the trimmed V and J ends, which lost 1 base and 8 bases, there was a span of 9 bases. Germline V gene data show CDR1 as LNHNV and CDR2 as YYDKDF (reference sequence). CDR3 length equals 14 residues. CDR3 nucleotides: TGTGCCACCAGCAGAGCCAGGGGATATTCACCCCTCCACTTT. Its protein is CATSRARGYSPLHF.

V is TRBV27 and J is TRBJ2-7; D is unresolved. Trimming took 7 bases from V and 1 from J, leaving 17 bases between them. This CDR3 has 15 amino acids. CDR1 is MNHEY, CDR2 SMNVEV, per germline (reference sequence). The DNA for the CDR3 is TGTGCCAGCACCTCCCCCAGAAACCATTCCTACGAGCAGTACTTC. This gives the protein CASTSPRNHSYEQYF.

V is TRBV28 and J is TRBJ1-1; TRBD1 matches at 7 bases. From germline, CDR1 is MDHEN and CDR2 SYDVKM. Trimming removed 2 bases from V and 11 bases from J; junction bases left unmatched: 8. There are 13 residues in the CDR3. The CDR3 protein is CASSLRGGTSAFF. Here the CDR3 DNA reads TGTGCCAGCAGTTTACGAGGGGGCACCAGCGCTTTCTTT.

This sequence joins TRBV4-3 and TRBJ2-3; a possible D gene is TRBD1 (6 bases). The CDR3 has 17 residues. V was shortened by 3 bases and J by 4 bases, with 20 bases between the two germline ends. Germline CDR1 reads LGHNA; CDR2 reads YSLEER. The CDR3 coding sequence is TGCGCCAGCAGCCAGCTGGACAGTAGGAACGGGGCAGATACGCAGTATTTT. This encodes CASSQLDSRNGADTQYF.

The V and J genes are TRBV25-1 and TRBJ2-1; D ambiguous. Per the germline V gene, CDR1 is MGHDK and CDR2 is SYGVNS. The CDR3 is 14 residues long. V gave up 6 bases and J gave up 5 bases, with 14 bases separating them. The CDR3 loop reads CASRPRQMDNEQFF. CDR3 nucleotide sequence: TGTGCCAGCAGGCCGCGTCAAATGGACAATGAGCAGTTCTTC.

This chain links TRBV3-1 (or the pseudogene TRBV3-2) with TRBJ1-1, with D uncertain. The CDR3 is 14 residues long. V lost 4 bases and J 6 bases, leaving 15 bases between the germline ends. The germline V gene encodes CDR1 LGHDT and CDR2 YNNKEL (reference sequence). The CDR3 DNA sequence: TGTGCCAGCAGCCGTTCTCGCGGGCAAGCTGAAGCTTTCTTT. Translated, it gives CASSRSRGQAEAFF.